This entry lists 29 T cell receptor beta chains sequenced from one sample in a study of T cells in Graves' hyperthyroidism and ophthalmopathy. Amplification of TCR beta CDR3 regions was performed using RNA transcripts as template. When the TCR CDR3 underwent first-round RT-PCR, the HTBI primer set was used. TCRdb itself ran the multiplex PCR reads through MiXCR, one entry per CDR3 protein. The table includes 210,000 or so distinct CDR3 sequences, about a sixth detected once. The specimen sequenced was blood. These receptors came from a man aged 50 to 60 with Graves' hyperthyroidism.

This clonotype was seen ten or more times. This rearrangement joins TRBV12-3 or TRBV12-4 to TRBJ2-1; maybe TRBD2 (5 bases). Trimming cost V 1 base and J 8 bases, with 6 bases left between them. The CDR3 runs to 12 residues. CDR3 DNA sequence: TGTGCCAGCAGTTTAGGAGGGCATGAGCAGTTCTTC. The encoded protein is CASSLGGHEQFF.

A note on this clonotype: A much larger clone differs from this one at a single base, so this may be a read error. This chain connects TRBV11-1 to TRBJ2-2; 7 bases line up with TRBD2. V lost 10 bases, J lost 0 bases, and 5 bases stayed unmatched. CDR3 length: 14 residues. In germline, CDR1 is SGHAT, CDR2 FQDESV (reference sequence). CDR3 amino acids: CATPGLPNTGELFF. Here the CDR3 DNA reads TGTGCCACCCCGGGACTACCGAACACCGGGGAGCTGTTTTTT.

Worth noting for this clonotype: The junction departs from the called germline gene at one end, perhaps through a read error. The chain has TRBV5-1 and TRBJ2-7; no firm D call. CDR1 and CDR2 from the germline V gene are SGHRS and YFSETQ. This CDR3 region has 17 residues. This CDR3 is CASSSLYLGTPSYEQYF. The CDR3 DNA is TGTGCCAGCAGCTCACTCTATCTGGGTACCCCCTCCTACGAGCAGTACTTC.

The chain joins TRBV12-3 or TRBV12-4 to TRBJ2-3; D gene ambiguous. The V end lost 2 bases, the J end lost 4 bases, and 7 bases lay between the germline ends. The CDR3 is 13 amino acids. The CDR3, as DNA: TGTGCCAGCAGTTTAATGTCGGCAGATACGCAGTATTTT. This translates into CASSLMSADTQYF.

The V call is TRBV27, the J call TRBJ2-2; D is undetermined. Germline V gives CDR1 MNHEY, CDR2 SMNVEV (reference sequence). This CDR3 contains 15 residues. The V and J ends lost 5 bases and 2 bases respectively, with 12 bases between them. The CDR3 sequence: CASSPVSGNTGELFF. In DNA form, the CDR3 reads TGTGCCAGCAGTCCCGTCTCCGGTAACACCGGGGAGCTGTTTTTT.

The CDR3 spells CASSPRDRSSYEQYF. CDR3 sequence (DNA): TGTGCCAGCAGCCCCCGGGACAGAAGCTCCTACGAGCAGTACTTC. The V gene is TRBV3-1, the J gene TRBJ2-7; TRBD1 matches 7 bases. The germline CDR1 and CDR2 sequences are LGHDT and YNNKEL (reference sequence). Trimming at V came to 4 bases and at J to 0 bases, leaving 6 bases not matched to a gene. CDR3 length: 15 residues.

This clonotype has ten or more counts. The chain carries TRBV28 and TRBJ2-5, with no clear D. V dropped 5 bases and J dropped 1 base, with 17 bases sitting between them. The CDR3 covers 16 residues. Germline assignment: CDR1 MDHEN and CDR2 SYDVKM. The CDR3 reads CASSPLWAEPQETQYF. CDR3 DNA sequence: TGTGCCAGCAGTCCCCTTTGGGCAGAGCCCCAAGAGACCCAGTACTTC.

In this sample, this clonotype turned up many times. The chain carries TRBV7-8 and TRBJ1-2, with 7 bases matching TRBD1. The CDR3 has 16 amino acids. In germline, CDR1 is SGHVS, CDR2 FQNEAQ. The junction had 17 bases not matched to a gene; V was cut back by 5 bases and J by 8 bases. Written as DNA, the CDR3 is TGTGCCAGCAGCCTAAATGGGAGGGACAGCTCCGGCGGCTACACCTTC. As protein: CASSLNGRDSSGGYTF.

This clonotype was counted between two and nine times. The genes are TRBV10-3 and TRBJ2-3; D unresolved. Germline V lookup: CDR1 ENHRY, CDR2 SYGVKD. The germline V and J ends were trimmed by 9 bases and 2 bases, with 6 bases remaining between them. There are 11 residues in the CDR3. CDR3 loop: CAIKNTDTQYF. DNA of the CDR3: TGTGCCATAAAAAACACAGATACGCAGTATTTT.

The sample holds many counts of this clonotype. The CDR3 sequence: CASSLNYRADRVYHEQYF. CDR3 nucleotides: TGTGCCAGCAGCTTAAACTATCGGGCGGACAGGGTGTATCACGAGCAGTACTTC. This chain links TRBV7-6 with TRBJ2-7, with 8 bases fitting TRBD1. The CDR3 sequence is 18 residues long. Germline V lookup: CDR1 SGHVS, CDR2 FNYEAQ. V was clipped by 2 bases and J by 5 bases; unmatched bases: 17. The variable domain in full, with the rest retrieved from reference TRBV7-6 and TRBJ2-7, is GAGVSQSPRYKVTKRGQDVALRCDPISGHVSLYWYRQALGQGPEFLTYFNYEAQQDKSGLPNDRFSAERPEGSISTLTIQRTEQRDSAMYRCASSLNYRADRVYHEQYFGPGTRLTVT.

The chain combines TRBV7-9 with TRBJ2-2; 7 nucleotides line up with TRBD1. This CDR3 comprises 15 residues. Germline CDR1 SEHNR, CDR2 FQNEAQ (reference sequence). V dropped 0 bases and J dropped 7; count of bases not matched to a gene: 5. The CDR3 sequence is CASSLAQGVGGELFF. For the CDR3, the DNA is TGTGCCAGCAGCTTAGCTCAGGGGGTCGGCGGGGAGCTGTTTTTT.

A few counts support this clonotype. The J gene is TRBJ2-3, the V gene TRBV6-2 or TRBV6-3; 7 positions agree with TRBD2. The CDR3 has 17 residues. From germline, CDR1 is MNHEY and CDR2 SVGEGT. The ends lost 3 bases at V and 0 bases at J; junction bases unmatched: 9. The CDR3 bases are TGTGCCAGCAGTTATCCTAGCGGCGTACTCAGCACAGATACGCAGTATTTT. Translating it yields CASSYPSGVLSTDTQYF.

This clonotype was counted at least ten times. The genes are TRBV7-9 and TRBJ1-2; 7 bases are shared with TRBD1. CDR1 and CDR2 (germline): SEHNR, FQNEAQ (reference sequence). Trimming removed 6 bases from V and 6 bases from J; junction bases left unmatched: 10. The length of the CDR3 is 14 residues. CDR3 DNA: TGTGCCAGCAGACAGACAGGGAGGGTGGATGGCTACACCTTC. Translating it yields CASRQTGRVDGYTF.

This clonotype was found many times. The genes are TRBV5-4 and TRBJ2-5; possibly TRBD2 for D (5 bases). The CDR3 runs to 14 residues. Germline V gene sequence: CDR1 SGHNT, CDR2 YYREEE (reference sequence). V shed 4 bases and J shed 2 bases, with 12 bases lying between them. CDR3 sequence reads: CASSPEGLQETQYF. The CDR3 DNA is TGTGCCAGCAGCCCCGAGGGTCTTCAAGAGACCCAGTACTTC.

This clonotype was seen at least ten times. This sequence joins TRBV11-2 and TRBJ2-3, with D uncertain. The ends were cut back, 1 base at V and 3 bases at J, with 11 bases in the middle. The CDR3 loop spans 15 amino acids. Germline values: CDR1 SGHAT, CDR2 FQNNGV. The CDR3 sequence: CASSLVRHGTDTQYF. The CDR3 region has the DNA TGTGCCAGCAGCTTAGTTAGGCACGGGACAGATACGCAGTATTTT.

This clonotype occurred a few times. A much larger clone sits a single nucleotide away, making a read error possible. The rearrangement joins TRBV6-1 to TRBJ1-1; D gene unclear. The CDR3 is 13 residues long. Germline V gives CDR1 MNHNS, CDR2 SASEGT. Between the trimmed V and J ends, which lost 7 bases and 0 bases, there was a span of 9 bases. The CDR3 region is CASTERLNTEAFF. CDR3 DNA sequence: TGTGCCAGCACCGAACGGCTGAACACTGAAGCTTTCTTT.

This clonotype has only a few counts. This chain links TRBV4-2 with TRBJ1-5; TRBD1 matches at 8 bases. V lost 2 bases to trimming and J lost 2 bases; unmatched junction nucleotides: 14. Germline values: CDR1 LGHNA, CDR2 YNFKEQ. The CDR3 is made up of 19 amino acids. CDR3 coding DNA: TGTGCCAGCAGCCAAAATCTATTGCTCCAGGGGGCCGGCAATCAGCCCCAGCATTTT. Protein product: CASSQNLLLQGAGNQPQHF.

This clonotype was detected ten times or more. This chain uses TRBV20-1 with TRBJ2-7; 7 bases line up with TRBD1. This CDR3 is built from 15 residues. Germline CDR1 is DFQATT and CDR2 is SNEGSKA (reference sequence). J gave up 3 bases and V 0 bases, and 8 bases lay outside the gene matches. CDR3 amino acids: CSARDRTGDFYEQYF. CDR3 coding DNA: TGCAGTGCTAGAGATCGAACAGGGGATTTCTACGAGCAGTACTTC.

There are a few counts of this clonotype. This rearrangement joins TRBV20-1 to TRBJ2-3, with D tentatively TRBD1 or TRBD2 (6 bases each). The CDR3 runs 18 residues. Trimming took 1 base from V and 0 from J, leaving 20 bases between them. Per germline, CDR1 DFQATT and CDR2 SNEGSKA (reference sequence). For the CDR3, the DNA is TGCAGTGCTAGAGTAGGGGGTAGCGGAGGAGGTAGCACAGATACGCAGTATTTT. Protein: CSARVGGSGGGSTDTQYF.

This clonotype was seen repeatedly, ten times or more. V and J are TRBV29-1 and TRBJ2-7; D may be TRBD2 (5 bases). The CDR3 loop spans 11 amino acids. V lost 6 bases, J lost 3 bases, and 9 bases lay in between. The V gene's germline CDR1 is SQVTM and CDR2 ANQGSEA. In DNA, the CDR3 is TGCAGCGTGAACCGGGACTACGAGCAGTACTTC. Translated, it gives CSVNRDYEQYF.

In this sample, this clonotype turned up many times. The genes are TRBV11-2 and TRBJ2-7; D unresolved. Germline CDR1 and CDR2: SGHAT and FQNNGV. This CDR3 is 15 amino acids long. Trimming took off 2 bases at V and 0 bases at J, with 11 bases between the two ends. Here the CDR3 DNA reads TGTGCCAGCAGCTTAAGTTCAGACCACTCCTACGAGCAGTACTTC. Translating it yields CASSLSSDHSYEQYF.

This clonotype occurred a few times. V gene TRBV2 combines with J gene TRBJ1-5; possible D gene TRBD1, 5 bases. In germline, CDR1 is SNHLY, CDR2 FYNNEI. Deletions cut 4 bases from V and 6 bases from J, with 13 bases between. The CDR3 has 14 amino acids. The CDR3 loop reads CASSGGGQSQPQHF. CDR3 in DNA: TGTGCCAGCAGTGGGGGGGGTCAGTCTCAGCCCCAGCATTTT.

This clonotype came up many times. The CDR3 region has the DNA TGTGCCAGCAGCCAGTTAAGCGGGAGAGAGACCCAGTACTTC. Amino acid sequence: CASSQLSGRETQYF. The rearrangement uses TRBV11-2 and TRBJ2-5, with 8 bases that match TRBD2. Losses at the gene ends were 5 bases for V and 4 bases for J; bases not matched to a gene: 6. This CDR3 spans 14 amino acids. Germline V lookup: CDR1 SGHAT, CDR2 FQNNGV.

This clonotype was recorded at least ten times. The V gene is TRBV12-3 or TRBV12-4, the J gene TRBJ2-2; D is possibly TRBD1 or TRBD2 (6 bases each). The V and J ends lost 6 bases and 7 bases respectively, with 12 bases between them. There are 13 residues in the CDR3. The CDR3: CASRRGDGGELFF. The CDR3 bases are TGTGCCAGCAGGAGGGGGGATGGCGGGGAGCTGTTTTTT.

This clonotype was counted at least ten times. The J gene is TRBJ2-3, the V gene TRBV3-1; 12 nucleotides agree with TRBD2. CDR1 LGHDT and CDR2 YNNKEL come from the germline V gene (reference sequence). The trim removed 6 bases at V and 6 bases at J, leaving 1 base unmatched. The CDR3 covers 13 residues. DNA of the CDR3: TGTGCCAGCAGGACTAGCGGGAGTGATACGCAGTATTTT. Its protein product is CASRTSGSDTQYF.

This clonotype was detected ten times or more. The CDR3 bases are TGTGCCAGCAGTTTAAGGGGCTACGAGCAGTACTTC. Protein sequence: CASSLRGYEQYF. The J gene is TRBJ2-7, the V gene TRBV27; possibly TRBD1 for D (5 bases). V was shortened by 2 bases and J by 3 bases, with 5 bases between the two germline ends. The CDR3 is 12 amino acids. Germline V gene data show CDR1 as MNHEY and CDR2 as SMNVEV (reference sequence).

This clonotype appeared many times. For the CDR3, the DNA is TGTGCCACCAGTGATCGCGGACAGGGCTGGGGGACCCAGTACTTC. Translation: CATSDRGQGWGTQYF. The genes are TRBV24-1 and TRBJ2-5; 8 bases line up with TRBD1. The CDR3 is 15 residues long. The germline CDR1 and CDR2 sequences are KGHDR and SFDVKD. V shed 3 bases and J 7 bases; nucleotides not matched to a gene: 9.

Comment on this clonotype: This may stem from a read error, because a much larger clone lies one nucleotide away. V gene TRBV18 combines with J gene TRBJ1-3; D is unresolved. The CDR3 runs 14 residues. Germline CDR1 and CDR2: KGHSH and LQKENI. The germline V and J ends were trimmed by 0 bases and 9 bases, with 12 bases remaining between them. The CDR3: CASSPPTNRGTIYF. The CDR3 DNA sequence: TGTGCCAGCTCACCACCGACCAACCGGGGCACCATATATTTT.

In regard to this clonotype: The junction shows a germline mismatch at one end, possibly a read error. The chain has TRBV11-2 and TRBJ2-7, with D uncertain. The CDR3 is 15 amino acids. In germline, CDR1 is SGHAT, CDR2 FQNNGV. In nucleotides, the CDR3 is TGTGCCAGCGGCTTAATGGCAACGACCGACTACGAGCAGTACTTC. It encodes CASGLMATTDYEQYF.